The source of this TCR beta chain is a study of blood T cell repertoires in COVID-19. Overall study context: T cells, B-cell-depleted T cells, or PBMCs provided the cDNA or gDNA that served as material.

This clone was seen once. Germline CDR1 reads SGHAT; CDR2 reads FQNNGV. CDR3 length: 13 residues. V lost 2 bases to trimming and J lost 1 base, with 5 bases between them. In terms of age and location, participants ranged from roughly 18 to 90 years and lived in fewer than 30 US areas. Participants were placed into cohorts based on the clinical history they reported. Per the study methods: Counts of nucleated cells, estimated from reference gene primer amplification, were obtained. Sequencing used immunoSEQ multiplex PCR; TCRdb keeps in-frame clones, though not all of them. That table is the source of V, J and clone size, and D and trimming were worked out from the DNA. The repertoire includes about 230,000 clones, just under 90% of them detected once, and about 4% sits in the top ten.

This sequence was found in a woman aged 30 to 39 with acute COVID-19. The V and J genes are TRBV11-2 and TRBJ1-1; no definite D call. Sequencing input: PBMCs or T cells enriched from blood (not recorded which). In DNA, the CDR3 is TGTGCCAGCAGCTTAAGCCGGAACACTGAAGCTTTCTTT. This gives the protein CASSLSRNTEAFF.